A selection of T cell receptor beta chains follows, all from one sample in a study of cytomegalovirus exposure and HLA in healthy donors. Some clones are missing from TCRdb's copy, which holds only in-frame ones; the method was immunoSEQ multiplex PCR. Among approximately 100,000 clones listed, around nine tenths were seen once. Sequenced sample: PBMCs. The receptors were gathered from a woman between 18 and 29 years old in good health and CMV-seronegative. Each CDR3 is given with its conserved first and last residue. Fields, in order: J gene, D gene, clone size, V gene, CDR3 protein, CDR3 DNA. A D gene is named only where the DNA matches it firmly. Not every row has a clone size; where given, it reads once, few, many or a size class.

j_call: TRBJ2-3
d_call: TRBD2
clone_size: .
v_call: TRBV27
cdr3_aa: CASSSSSGSFVDTQYF
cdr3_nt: TGTGCCAGCAGTTCGTCAAGCGGGAGTTTCGTAGATACGCAGTATTTT

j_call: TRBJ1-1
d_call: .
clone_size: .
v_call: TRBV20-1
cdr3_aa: CSAIINTEAFF
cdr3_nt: TGCAGTGCCATCATCAACACTGAAGCTTTCTTT

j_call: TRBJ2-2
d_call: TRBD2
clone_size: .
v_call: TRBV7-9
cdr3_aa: CASGRGETGELFF
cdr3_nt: TGTGCCAGCGGGAGGGGAGAAACCGGGGAGCTGTTTTTT

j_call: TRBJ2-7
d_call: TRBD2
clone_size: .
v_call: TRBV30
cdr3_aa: CAWRRLAGLYEQYF
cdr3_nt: TGTGCCTGGAGGAGACTAGCGGGACTCTACGAGCAGTACTTC

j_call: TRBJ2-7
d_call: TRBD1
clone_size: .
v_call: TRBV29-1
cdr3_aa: CSVDQGTGSYF
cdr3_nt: TGCAGCGTTGACCAGGGGACAGGGTCGTACTTC

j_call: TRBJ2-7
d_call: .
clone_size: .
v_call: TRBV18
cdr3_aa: CASSPWENPFYEQYF
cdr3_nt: TGTGCCAGCTCACCGTGGGAGAATCCTTTCTACGAGCAGTACTTC

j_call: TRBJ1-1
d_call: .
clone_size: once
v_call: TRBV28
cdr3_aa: CASIGSGGNTEAFF
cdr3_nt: TGTGCCAGCATCGGCTCCGGCGGGAACACTGAAGCTTTCTTT

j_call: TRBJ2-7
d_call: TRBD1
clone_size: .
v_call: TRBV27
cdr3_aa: CASSPTGTGTYEQYF
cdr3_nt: TGTGCCAGCAGTCCTACCGGGACAGGAACCTACGAGCAGTACTTC

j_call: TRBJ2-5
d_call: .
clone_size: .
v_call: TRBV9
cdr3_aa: CASSVRTGGIETQYF
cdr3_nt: TGTGCCAGCAGCGTTAGGACCGGAGGAATAGAGACCCAGTACTTC

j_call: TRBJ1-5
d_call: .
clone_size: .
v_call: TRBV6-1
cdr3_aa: CASSVDRYSNQPQHF
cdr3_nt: TGTGCCAGCAGTGTCGACAGGTATAGCAATCAGCCCCAGCATTTT

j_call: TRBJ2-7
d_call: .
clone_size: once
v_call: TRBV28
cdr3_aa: CASSLSPWVAGVSYEQYF
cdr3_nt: TGTGCCAGCAGTTTATCCCCTTGGGTGGCAGGGGTCAGTTACGAGCAGTACTTC

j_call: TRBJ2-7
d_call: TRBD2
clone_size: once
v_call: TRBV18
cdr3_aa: CASSQLAGGEQYF
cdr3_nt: TGTGCCAGCTCACAATTAGCGGGAGGGGAGCAGTACTTC

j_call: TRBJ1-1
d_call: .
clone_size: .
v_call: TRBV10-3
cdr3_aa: CAISWTENTEAFF
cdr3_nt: TGTGCCATCAGCTGGACAGAGAACACTGAAGCTTTCTTT

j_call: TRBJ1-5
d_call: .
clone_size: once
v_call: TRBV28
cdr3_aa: CASSNPGQINQPQHF
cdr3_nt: TGTGCCAGCAGTAATCCCGGACAGATCAATCAGCCCCAGCATTTT

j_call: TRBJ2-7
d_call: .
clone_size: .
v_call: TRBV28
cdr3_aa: CASSSLGQESSYEQYF
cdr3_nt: TGTGCCAGCAGTTCTTTGGGGCAGGAGAGCTCCTACGAGCAGTACTTC

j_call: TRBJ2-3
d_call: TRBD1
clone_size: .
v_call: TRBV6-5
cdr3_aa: CASSYTGGRPDTQYF
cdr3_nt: TGTGCCAGCAGTTATACAGGGGGGAGACCCGATACGCAGTATTTT

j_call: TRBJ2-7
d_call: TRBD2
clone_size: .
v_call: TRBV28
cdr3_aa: CASRKTLAGYTYEQYF
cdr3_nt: TGTGCCAGCAGGAAAACTCTAGCGGGCTATACCTACGAGCAGTACTTC

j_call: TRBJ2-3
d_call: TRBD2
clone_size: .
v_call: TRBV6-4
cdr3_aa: CASSALISGSSDTQYF
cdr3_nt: TGTGCCAGCAGTGCATTGATTAGCGGGAGTTCAGATACGCAGTATTTT

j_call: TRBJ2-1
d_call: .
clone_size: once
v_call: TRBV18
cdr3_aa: CASSPPRGVGEQFF
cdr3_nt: TGTGCCAGCTCACCCCCCCGGGGAGTCGGGGAGCAGTTCTTC

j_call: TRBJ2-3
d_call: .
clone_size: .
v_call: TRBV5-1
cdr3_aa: CASSPRGAHRFSDTQYF
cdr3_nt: TGCGCCAGCAGTCCCCGGGGGGCTCACCGATTCTCAGATACGCAGTATTTT

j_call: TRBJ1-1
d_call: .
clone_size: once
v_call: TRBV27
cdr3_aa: CASSFPGNTEAFF
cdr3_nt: TGTGCCAGCAGTTTTCCCGGGAACACTGAAGCTTTCTTT

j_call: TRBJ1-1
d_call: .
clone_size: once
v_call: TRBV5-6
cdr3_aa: CASSLGGGALAFF
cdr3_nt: TGTGCCAGCAGCTTGGGGGGGGGCGCTTTAGCTTTCTTT

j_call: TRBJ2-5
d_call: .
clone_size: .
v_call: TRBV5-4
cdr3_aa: CASSTTTRRQQETQYF
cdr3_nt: TGTGCCAGCAGCACTACGACCCGCAGACAGCAAGAGACCCAGTACTTC

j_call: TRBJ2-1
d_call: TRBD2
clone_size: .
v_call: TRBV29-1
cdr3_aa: CSVGGPGLAGGQFF
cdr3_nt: TGCAGCGTTGGGGGACCGGGACTAGCGGGAGGGCAGTTCTTC

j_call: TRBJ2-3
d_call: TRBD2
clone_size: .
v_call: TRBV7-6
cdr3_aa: CASSLLLAGGTNPDTQYF
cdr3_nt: TGTGCCAGCAGCTTATTGCTAGCGGGGGGGACAAATCCAGATACGCAGTATTTT

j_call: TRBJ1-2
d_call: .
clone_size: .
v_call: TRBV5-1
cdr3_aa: CASSLQGSDGYTF
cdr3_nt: TGCGCCAGCAGCTTGCAGGGATCGGATGGCTACACCTTC

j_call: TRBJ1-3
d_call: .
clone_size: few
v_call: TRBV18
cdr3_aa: CASSPGRGSGNTIYF
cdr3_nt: TGTGCCAGCTCACCGGGCCGGGGCTCTGGAAACACCATATATTTT

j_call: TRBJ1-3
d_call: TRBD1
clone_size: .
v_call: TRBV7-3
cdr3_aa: CASSSGTGTGNTIYF
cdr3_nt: TGTGCCAGCAGCTCAGGGACAGGCACTGGAAACACCATATATTTT